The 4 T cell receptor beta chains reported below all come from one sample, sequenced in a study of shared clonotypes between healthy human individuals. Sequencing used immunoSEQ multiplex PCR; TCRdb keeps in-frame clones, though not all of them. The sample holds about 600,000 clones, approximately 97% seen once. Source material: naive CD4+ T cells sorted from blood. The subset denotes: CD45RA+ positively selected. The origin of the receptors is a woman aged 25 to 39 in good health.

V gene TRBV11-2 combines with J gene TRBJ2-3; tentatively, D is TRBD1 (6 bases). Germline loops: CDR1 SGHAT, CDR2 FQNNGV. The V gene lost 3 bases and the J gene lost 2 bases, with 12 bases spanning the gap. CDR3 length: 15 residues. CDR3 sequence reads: CASSFGGGFTDTQYF. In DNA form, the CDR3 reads TGTGCCAGCAGCTTTGGTGGGGGCTTCACAGATACGCAGTATTTT.

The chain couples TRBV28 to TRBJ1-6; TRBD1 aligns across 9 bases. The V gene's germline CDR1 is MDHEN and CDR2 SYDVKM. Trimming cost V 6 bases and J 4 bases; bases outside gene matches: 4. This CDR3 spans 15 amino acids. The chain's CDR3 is CASSPGTGYNSPLHF. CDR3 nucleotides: TGTGCCAGCAGCCCCGGGACAGGGTATAATTCACCCCTCCACTTT.

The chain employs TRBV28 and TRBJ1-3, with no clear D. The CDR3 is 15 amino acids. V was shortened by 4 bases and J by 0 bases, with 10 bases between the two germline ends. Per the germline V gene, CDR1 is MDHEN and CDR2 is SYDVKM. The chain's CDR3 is CASSSGSSSGNTIYF. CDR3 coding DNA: TGTGCCAGCAGTTCCGGCTCCTCCTCTGGAAACACCATATATTTT.

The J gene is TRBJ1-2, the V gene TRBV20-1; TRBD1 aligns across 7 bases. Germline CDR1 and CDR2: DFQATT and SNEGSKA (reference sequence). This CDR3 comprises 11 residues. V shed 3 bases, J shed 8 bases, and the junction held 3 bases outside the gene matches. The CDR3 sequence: CSASQGGGYTF. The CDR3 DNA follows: TGCAGTGCTAGCCAGGGGGGGGGCTACACCTTC.